Shown below are 11 T cell receptor beta chains from a single sample sequenced in a study of CD8 T cells in Susac syndrome. With random hexamers, about 0.45 to 1 ug RNA was reverse transcribed. TCRdb fed the immunoSEQ multiplex PCR reads into MiXCR, producing one record per CDR3 protein. The sample contains a few hundred thousand distinct CDR3 sequences, roughly 94% of which appear only once. Sequenced input: CD4+ T cells from PBMCs. The receptors originated from a human donor with multiple sclerosis.

V gene TRBV29-1 combines with J gene TRBJ1-2; TRBD1 matches 7 bases. The germline gives CDR1 SQVTM, CDR2 ANQGSEA. V shed 7 bases, J shed 2 bases, and the junction held 7 bases outside the gene matches. The CDR3 loop spans 13 amino acids. CDR3 protein: CSGYLTGNYGYTF. The CDR3 DNA is TGCAGCGGCTACCTGACAGGGAACTATGGCTACACCTTC.

The V gene is TRBV13, the J gene TRBJ2-7, with D possibly matching TRBD2 (5 bases). This CDR3 contains 14 residues. Trimming took 7 bases from V and 4 from J, leaving 17 bases between them. Looked up from germline, CDR1 is PRHDT and CDR2 is FYEKMQ (reference sequence). DNA of the CDR3: TGTGCCAGCAAACTTTCACTAGGCGCTTACGAGCAGTACTTC. Encoded protein: CASKLSLGAYEQYF.

The chain recombines TRBV29-1 with TRBJ1-5; 9 nucleotides agree with TRBD1. CDR1 SQVTM and CDR2 ANQGSEA come from the germline V gene. The CDR3 contains 12 residues. Trimming took 5 bases from V and 7 from J; bases not matched to a gene: 3. CDR3 bases: TGCAGCGTTTCGGACAGGGGCCAGCCCCAGCATTTT. Protein sequence: CSVSDRGQPQHF. The whole variable domain, filled in from reference TRBV29-1 and TRBJ1-5, reads SAVISQKPSRDICQRGTSLTIQCQVDSQVTMMFWYRQQPGQSLTLIATANQGSEATYESGFVIDKFPISRPNLTFSTLTVSNMSPEDSSIYLCSVSDRGQPQHFGDGTRLSIL.

The chain is built from TRBV20-1 and TRBJ2-3, with D maybe TRBD1 (5 bases). The CDR3 loop spans 13 amino acids. Germline V lookup: CDR1 DFQATT, CDR2 SNEGSKA (reference sequence). Trimming cost V 3 bases and J 1 base, with 8 bases left between them. CDR3: CSASEGGTDTQYF. For the CDR3, the DNA is TGCAGTGCTAGTGAAGGGGGCACAGATACGCAGTATTTT.

The chain uses TRBV6-6 and TRBJ2-5, with D perhaps matching TRBD2 (6 bases). The ends were cut back, 2 bases at V and 1 base at J, with 11 bases in the middle. Germline-derived CDR1 and CDR2 are MNHNY and SVGAGI (reference sequence). The CDR3 is 15 amino acids. This CDR3 reads CASSYPWDSQETQYF. The CDR3 region has the DNA TGTGCCAGCAGTTACCCCTGGGACTCCCAAGAGACCCAGTACTTC.

This sequence joins TRBV20-1 and TRBJ2-1, with 8 nucleotides matching TRBD2. V was clipped by 5 bases and J by 1 base; unmatched bases: 4. This CDR3 has 14 amino acids. CDR1 and CDR2 (germline): DFQATT, SNEGSKA (reference sequence). CDR3 in DNA: TGCAGTGCTGAGCGGGGGCCTTCCTACAATGAGCAGTTCTTC. Amino acids: CSAERGPSYNEQFF.

This clonotype has a single count. V usage is TRBV12-3 or TRBV12-4 and J usage is TRBJ1-2; 7 nucleotides align to TRBD1. The CDR3 is 13 residues long. Germline trimming cut 7 bases from V and 5 bases from J; bases unmatched to any gene: 7. CDR3 nucleotide sequence: TGTGCCAGCACCCCAGGGGGGGTGTATGGCTACACCTTC. Its translation: CASTPGGVYGYTF.

The rearrangement uses TRBV9 and TRBJ2-1; a weak D match, TRBD1 (5 bases). V was cut by 2 bases and J by 0 bases, with 15 bases left in between. From germline, CDR1 is SGDLS and CDR2 YYNGEE. The CDR3 length is 17 residues. CDR3 amino acids: CASSVAMGRNSYNEQFF. CDR3 coding DNA: TGTGCCAGCAGCGTTGCTATGGGGCGGAACTCCTACAATGAGCAGTTCTTC. The complete variable domain, with remaining parts taken from reference TRBV9 and TRBJ2-1, reads DSGVTQTPKHLITATGQRVTLRCSPRSGDLSVYWYQQSLDQGLQFLIQYYNGEERAKGNILERFSAQQFPDLHSELNLSSLELGDSALYFCASSVAMGRNSYNEQFFGPGTRLTVL.

V and J are TRBV20-1 and TRBJ1-5; 8 bases are a match to TRBD1. V was clipped by 6 bases and J by 6 bases; unmatched bases: 7. CDR3 length equals 13 residues. CDR1 and CDR2 from the germline V gene are DFQATT and SNEGSKA (reference sequence). This chain's CDR3 is CSALDREGQPQHF. The DNA for the CDR3 is TGCAGTGCCCTGGACAGGGAAGGTCAGCCCCAGCATTTT.

The chain carries TRBV6-6 and TRBJ1-2, with D hard to call. The CDR3 is 16 residues long. Germline V gene data show CDR1 as MNHNY and CDR2 as SVGAGI (reference sequence). Trimming cost V 6 bases and J 0 bases, with 17 bases left between them. The CDR3 nucleotides read TGTGCCAGCAGCTATAGGGAACACTCACCTAACTATGGCTACACCTTC. It encodes CASSYREHSPNYGYTF.

The J gene is TRBJ1-1, the V gene TRBV12-3 or TRBV12-4, with D tentatively TRBD1 (5 bases). The CDR3 is 15 amino acids. The germline V and J ends were trimmed by 1 base and 0 bases, with 9 bases remaining between them. This CDR3 is CASSLEAGLNTEAFF. The CDR3, as DNA: TGTGCCAGCAGTTTAGAGGCAGGGCTGAACACTGAAGCTTTCTTT.